Listed here are 27 T cell receptor beta chains from one sample, sequenced in a study of cytomegalovirus exposure and HLA in healthy donors (dated by TCRdb to about 2017). The library came from the immunoSEQ multiplex PCR assay. For the multiplex PCR, a mixture combining 60 forward primers for TCR Vbeta segments and 13 reverse primers for TCR Jbeta segments was used. Imported from immuneACCESS, the table was reduced by TCRdb to in-frame sequences with V and J called. These copies leave out some clones; in studies compared against another copy, an unresolved V gene accounts for under half, and the cause of the remainder is not known. This sample holds over 150,000 clones; around 82% were observed only once. The ten largest clones take up about 10% of the sample. The source material was PBMCs. The receptors derive from a man in his fifties or sixties in good health and CMV-seropositive.

This CDR3 is CASRARQGAYEQYF. The CDR3 bases are TGTGCCAGCAGGGCCCGACAGGGGGCGTACGAGCAGTACTTC. The chain joins TRBV2 to TRBJ2-7, with TRBD1 matching over 10 bases. The length of the CDR3 is 14 residues. V dropped 6 bases and J dropped 4; count of bases not matched to a gene: 6. Germline CDR1 SNHLY, CDR2 FYNNEI.

V and J are TRBV28 and TRBJ2-5; 9 bases agree with TRBD1. V trimming: 4 bases; J trimming: 5 bases; junction bases outside the gene matches: 8. Germline values: CDR1 MDHEN, CDR2 SYDVKM. The CDR3 is 15 amino acids. In DNA, the CDR3 is TGTGCCAGCAGTTCTCCTGGGACAGGGTTGGAGACCCAGTACTTC. Translated: CASSSPGTGLETQYF.

The chain has TRBV19 and TRBJ2-7; 7 nucleotides match TRBD2. The CDR3 totals 14 residues. The germline V gene has CDR1 LNHDA and CDR2 SQIVND (reference sequence). After removal of 9 bases from V and 1 base from J, the junction contained 9 bases not matched to a gene. In DNA form, the CDR3 reads TGTGCCAGGCGGGGGTCCCGCTATTCCTACGAGCAGTACTTC. Translation gives CARRGSRYSYEQYF.

This clone was seen a few times. CDR3 protein: CATSSLGQGRQPQHF. The CDR3 DNA reads TGTGCCACCAGCAGTCTTGGACAGGGACGCCAGCCCCAGCATTTT. The chain combines TRBV15 with TRBJ1-5; TRBD1 agrees at 8 bases. The CDR3 length is 15 residues. Germline assignment: CDR1 LNHNV and CDR2 YYDKDF (reference sequence). Trimming cost V 3 bases and J 7 bases; bases outside gene matches: 8.

This chain uses TRBV27 with TRBJ2-7; 8 bases map to TRBD1. CDR3 size: 13 residues. V gave up 7 bases and J gave up 2 bases; unmatched junction bases: 4. CDR1 and CDR2 (germline): MNHEY, SMNVEV (reference sequence). The CDR3 coding sequence is TGTGCCAGCAATGGACAGGGTCCCTACGAGCAGTACTTC. It specifies CASNGQGPYEQYF.

The rearrangement joins TRBV6-7 to TRBJ1-5, with a tentative D call TRBD1 (6 bases). TRBV6-7 is an open reading frame, and its role is uncertain. V shed 6 bases and J shed 6 bases, with 15 bases lying between them. The CDR3 contains 14 residues. The CDR3 bases are TGTGCCAGCAGCAACTGGGACAAGCCTCAGCCCCAGCATTTT. Encoded protein: CASSNWDKPQPQHF.

The chain recombines TRBV30 with TRBJ2-7; TRBD1 aligns across 7 bases. V trimming: 0 bases; J trimming: 4 bases; junction bases outside the gene matches: 9. Germline CDR1 reads GTSNPN; CDR2 reads SVGIG (reference sequence). This CDR3 has 15 residues. In DNA, the CDR3 is TGTGCCTGGAGTGTTTCGACAGGGATTGTATACGAGCAGTACTTC. Translated, it gives CAWSVSTGIVYEQYF.

This rearrangement joins TRBV28 to TRBJ2-1, with 7 positions matching TRBD2. V shed 4 bases, J shed 1 base, and the junction held 10 bases outside the gene matches. Looked up from germline, CDR1 is MDHEN and CDR2 is SYDVKM. CDR3 length: 17 amino acids. The CDR3 DNA is TGTGCCAGCAGTTCCCCTTGGCTAGCGGCTTCCTACAATGAGCAGTTCTTC. Encoded protein: CASSSPWLAASYNEQFF.

The chain has TRBV19 and TRBJ2-7; tentatively, D is TRBD1 (5 bases). V was clipped by 4 bases and J by 3 bases, with 10 bases between them. The germline gives CDR1 LNHDA, CDR2 SQIVND (reference sequence). This CDR3 region has 13 residues. As DNA, the CDR3 is TGTGCCAGTAGTACGGACACGGTCTACGAGCAGTACTTC. Protein: CASSTDTVYEQYF. Together with reference TRBV19 and TRBJ2-7, the CDR3 gives the full variable domain: DGGITQSPKYLFRKEGQNVTLSCEQNLNHDAMYWYRQDPGQGLRLIYYSQIVNDFQKGDIAEGYSVSREKKESFPLTVTSAQKNPTAFYLCASSTDTVYEQYFGPGTRLTVT.

The chain joins TRBV7-9 to TRBJ1-2, with TRBD1 as a possible D gene (6 bases). The V and J ends lost 4 bases and 7 bases respectively, with 16 bases between them. The CDR3 totals 14 residues. CDR1 is SEHNR, CDR2 FQNEAQ, per germline (reference sequence). The CDR3 nucleotides are TGTGCCAGCAGCTCATGGACAGCCCCTACTGGCTACACCTTC. Its translation: CASSSWTAPTGYTF.

The chain is built from TRBV18 and TRBJ1-1, with D hard to call. Germline V gene data show CDR1 as KGHSH and CDR2 as LQKENI. The CDR3 is 16 amino acids. With 6 bases removed from V and 5 bases from J, the gap between germline ends came to 22 bases. In DNA, the CDR3 is TGTGCCAGCTCCGGGGATGAGGCACTCATCGGGACTGAAGCTTTCTTT. Protein: CASSGDEALIGTEAFF.

In this sample, this clone turned up once. The chain joins TRBV7-2 to TRBJ1-3; TRBD1 aligns across 7 bases. Germline CDR1 reads SGHTA; CDR2 reads FQGNSA. The CDR3 runs to 16 residues. Trimming took 4 bases from V and 7 from J; bases not matched to a gene: 13. The CDR3 loop reads CASSSSQGGYGNTIYF. The CDR3 coding sequence is TGTGCCAGCAGCTCATCCCAGGGGGGATATGGGAACACCATATATTTT.

The chain recombines TRBV5-1 with TRBJ2-7; D is unresolved. The CDR3 totals 11 residues. In germline, CDR1 is SGHRS, CDR2 YFSETQ. V was pared by 5 bases and J by 4 bases, with 7 bases between. The CDR3 protein is CASRAEYEQYF. CDR3 DNA: TGCGCCAGCAGGGCAGAATACGAGCAGTACTTC.

This clone was counted once. V is TRBV13 and J is TRBJ2-1; D gene ambiguous. V gave up 0 bases and J gave up 3 bases, with 9 bases separating them. The CDR3 totals 15 residues. Germline lookup yields CDR1 PRHDT and CDR2 FYEKMQ (reference sequence). Here the CDR3 reads CASSLGRSDYNEQFF. CDR3 nucleotide sequence: TGTGCCAGCAGCTTAGGTCGGAGTGACTACAATGAGCAGTTCTTC.

The V call is TRBV9, the J call TRBJ2-3, with 7 bases lining up with TRBD2. Germline values: CDR1 SGDLS, CDR2 YYNGEE. The CDR3 extends over 15 amino acids. V shed 3 bases, J shed 2 bases, and the junction held 6 bases outside the gene matches. DNA of the CDR3: TGTGCCAGCAGCGGGACGGGAGGAGCCACAGATACGCAGTATTTT. It specifies CASSGTGGATDTQYF.

The rearrangement uses TRBV7-9 and TRBJ1-1, with TRBD1 identical over 8 bases. The CDR3 contains 14 residues. In germline, CDR1 is SEHNR, CDR2 FQNEAQ (reference sequence). V dropped 5 bases and J dropped 7; count of bases not matched to a gene: 9. CDR3 sequence (DNA): TGTGCCAGCAGCCTATACGACAGGGGAGGTGAAGCTTTCTTT. Its translation: CASSLYDRGGEAFF.

The rearrangement joins TRBV6-1 to TRBJ1-5; D is ambiguous. The V end was cut by 7 bases, the J end by 2 bases, with 12 bases between. The CDR3 spans 14 residues. In germline, CDR1 is MNHNS, CDR2 SASEGT. Here the CDR3 DNA reads TGTGCCAGCACCTCAGGTCAGGGCAATCAGCCCCAGCATTTT. Residues: CASTSGQGNQPQHF.

This clone showed up just once. The chain carries TRBV9 and TRBJ2-2, with TRBD1 identical over 7 bases. Germline trimming cut 0 bases from V and 6 bases from J; bases unmatched to any gene: 8. This CDR3 region has 16 residues. Germline CDR1 SGDLS, CDR2 YYNGEE. The CDR3 DNA sequence: TGTGCCAGCAGCGTAGCTCACAGGGGTAGTGCCGGGGAGCTGTTTTTT. Translated, it gives CASSVAHRGSAGELFF.

This chain uses TRBV10-3 with TRBJ2-2; 8 nucleotides align to TRBD1. Trimming took 6 bases from V and 1 from J; bases not matched to a gene: 7. The length of the CDR3 is 16 residues. Germline V gives CDR1 ENHRY, CDR2 SYGVKD. CDR3 coding DNA: TGTGCCATCAGCGGTTCCGACAGGGGGAACACCGGGGAGCTGTTTTTT. This gives the protein CAISGSDRGNTGELFF.

The J gene is TRBJ1-3, the V gene TRBV4-2; D is uncertain. The germline V gene encodes CDR1 LGHNA and CDR2 YNFKEQ. V was cut by 4 bases and J by 0 bases, with 13 bases left in between. The CDR3 length is 16 residues. The CDR3 nucleotides are TGTGCCAGCAGCCGGGCCACACCTGGCTCTGGAAACACCATATATTTT. Translating it yields CASSRATPGSGNTIYF.

This clone has just one count. The gene calls are TRBV30 and TRBJ1-4; unclear D gene. Trimming left V 1 base short and J 6 bases short, with 9 bases between. The CDR3 consists of 13 residues. The germline V gene has CDR1 GTSNPN and CDR2 SVGIG (reference sequence). CDR3 bases: TGTGCCTGGAGTGGGTCGCGGGATGAAAAACTGTTTTTT. It yields the protein CAWSGSRDEKLFF.

The table lists this clone with a few counts. The chain is built from TRBV29-1 and TRBJ2-7, with 9 bases fitting TRBD1. This CDR3 has 12 residues. In germline, CDR1 is SQVTM, CDR2 ANQGSEA. The trim removed 4 bases at V and 7 bases at J, leaving 5 bases unmatched. The DNA of the CDR3 is TGCAGCGTTGTAGGACAGGGGTGGGAGCAGTACTTC. Translated: CSVVGQGWEQYF.

This clone was detected a few times. The chain is built from TRBV15 and TRBJ2-2, with 9 bases aligning to TRBD2. This CDR3 comprises 13 residues. The V and J ends lost 6 bases and 5 bases, in that order; junction bases with no gene match: 1. Per the germline V gene, CDR1 is LNHNV and CDR2 is YYDKDF (reference sequence). The CDR3, as DNA: TGTGCCACCAGGCTAGCGGGAACCGGGGAGCTGTTTTTT. This gives the protein CATRLAGTGELFF.

The V call is TRBV6-5, the J call TRBJ2-2, with 10 bases that match TRBD1. V trimming: 6 bases; J trimming: 2 bases; junction bases outside the gene matches: 3. There are 15 residues in the CDR3. Germline lookup yields CDR1 MNHEY and CDR2 SVGAGI. CDR3 DNA: TGTGCCAGCAGATTGACAGGGGGCAACACCGGGGAGCTGTTTTTT. Its translation: CASRLTGGNTGELFF.

In its sample, this clone was seen once. This sequence joins TRBV4-3 and TRBJ2-2; 9 bases align to TRBD2. Per the germline V gene, CDR1 is LGHNA and CDR2 is YSLEER. Germline trimming cut 0 bases from V and 4 bases from J; bases unmatched to any gene: 9. CDR3 length: 18 amino acids. The CDR3 reads CASSQDVLAGIGTGELFF. CDR3 nucleotide sequence: TGCGCCAGCAGCCAAGACGTCCTAGCGGGGATAGGCACCGGGGAGCTGTTTTTT.

The V gene is TRBV29-1, the J gene TRBJ1-4, with 7 bases aligning to TRBD1. The CDR3 consists of 12 residues. Looked up from germline, CDR1 is SQVTM and CDR2 is ANQGSEA. J was trimmed by 5 bases and V by 5 bases; bases with no gene match: 2. Here the CDR3 reads CSVQGENEKLFF. The DNA of the CDR3 is TGCAGCGTTCAGGGGGAGAATGAAAAACTGTTTTTT. Looking up the rest from reference TRBV29-1 and TRBJ1-4 gives the full variable domain: SAVISQKPSRDICQRGTSLTIQCQVDSQVTMMFWYRQQPGQSLTLIATANQGSEATYESGFVIDKFPISRPNLTFSTLTVSNMSPEDSSIYLCSVQGENEKLFFGSGTQLSVL.

This clone came up once. V is TRBV7-3 and J is TRBJ2-5, with TRBD1 as a possible D gene (6 bases). The CDR3 runs 14 residues. The V gene's germline CDR1 is SGHTA and CDR2 FQGTGA. The V and J ends lost 5 bases and 1 base respectively, with 11 bases between them. In nucleotides, the CDR3 is TGTGCCAGCAGCCTAGGGGGATCCCAAGAGACCCAGTACTTC. The encoded protein is CASSLGGSQETQYF.